The present TCR beta chain was sequenced within a study of blood T cell repertoires in COVID-19. Across the whole study: There were acute and convalescent COVID-19 samples, and they came from the United States, Italy and Spain.

The table came from immunoSEQ multiplex PCR; TCRdb's copy has only in-frame clones and leaves some out. The sample holds 150,000 to 200,000 clones, 82% seen once. The CDR3 has 18 residues. With regard to this clone: The sample contains more than one DNA sequence encoding this CDR3.

The TCR comes from a woman aged 55-70 years with COVID-19, enrolled during active disease. The rearrangement links TRBV21-1 to TRBJ2-1; TRBD2 is the table's D call, not checked against the DNA. TRBV21-1 counts as a pseudogene. Sequencing was done on a sample of peripheral blood. The CDR3 region is CASSSKVRQAGGVRGKFF. Written as DNA, the CDR3 is TGTGCCAGCAGTAGTAAAGTCCGCCAAGCGGGAGGAGTGAGAGGCAAGTTCTTC.